This is a list of T cell receptor beta chains from one sample in a study of blood T cells in healthy people across ages. From the 5' RACE reads, TCRdb called clonotypes with MiXCR, one entry per CDR3 protein. The repertoire consists of over 550,000 distinct CDR3 sequences, with less than 35% occurring once and the leading ten covering about 15%. The sample comprised blood. The receptors shown here come from a woman of 80 years or more in good health. CDR3s include the opening cysteine and the closing phenylalanine or tryptophan. The D gene is left open where the match is weak. Clone sizes are given selectively: once, few, many, or a class where the clone is expanded.

TRBV20-1	TRBD1	-	TRBJ2-2	CSAYDRGAPNTGELFF	TGCAGTGCTTATGACAGGGGGGCCCCGAACACCGGGGAGCTGTTTTTT
TRBV5-1	-	-	TRBJ1-2	CASSPSPGYDGYTF	TGCGCCAGCAGCCCTAGTCCGGGATATGATGGCTACACCTTC
TRBV20-1	-	many	TRBJ2-7	CSATLDPRGQYEQYF	TGCAGTGCTACTTTGGATCCCCGAGGCCAATACGAGCAGTACTTC
TRBV21-1	-	many	TRBJ2-3	CASIRLGWGSTDTQYF	TGTGCCAGCATCCGCCTAGGGTGGGGTAGCACAGATACGCAGTATTTT
TRBV30	TRBD1	few	TRBJ2-7	CAWSVLMQGANEQYF	TGTGCCTGGAGTGTACTTATGCAGGGGGCTAACGAGCAGTACTTC
TRBV12-3/TRBV12-4	TRBD1	many	TRBJ2-3	CASSFITGGMTDTQYF	TGTGCCAGCAGTTTCATTACAGGGGGCATGACAGATACGCAGTATTTT
TRBV20-1	TRBD2	-	TRBJ2-5	CSATSGARGEQYF	TGCAGTGCTACTAGCGGGGCAAGAGGTGAGCAGTACTTC
TRBV4-2	TRBD1	many	TRBJ2-3	CASSQALGGQGLTDTQYF	TGTGCCAGCAGCCAAGCCCTAGGTGGACAGGGTCTCACAGATACGCAGTATTTT
TRBV29-1	TRBD1	many	TRBJ1-2	CSVESLDRGPGYTF	TGCAGCGTTGAAAGTTTGGACAGGGGGCCTGGCTACACCTTC
TRBV7-9	TRBD2	-	TRBJ2-1	CASSLSAGGLDEKFF	TGTGCCAGCAGCCTTTCAGCGGGGGGGCTGGATGAGAAGTTTTTC
TRBV7-2	TRBD1	-	TRBJ1-2	CASSAQTGGNYGYTF	TGTGCCAGCAGCGCTCAGACAGGGGGTAACTATGGCTACACCTTC
TRBV7-2	-	-	TRBJ2-2	CASSLAKIQPTTGELFF	TGTGCCAGCAGCTTAGCCAAGATACAACCGACCACCGGGGAGCTGTTTTTT
TRBV7-9	-	many	TRBJ1-2	CASSLEVDTYGYTF	TGTGCCAGCAGCTTAGAGGTGGACACCTATGGCTACACCTTC
TRBV5-1	-	many	TRBJ2-3	CASSFRLFDTQYF	TGCGCCAGCAGCTTTAGATTGTTTGATACGCAGTATTTT
TRBV28	TRBD1	-	TRBJ1-3	CASSFTRGISGNTIYF	TGTGCCAGCAGTTTTACCAGGGGGATCTCTGGAAACACCATATATTTT
TRBV9	TRBD1	many	TRBJ1-2	CASSVAPGQGKGYTF	TGTGCCAGCAGCGTAGCCCCTGGACAGGGGAAGGGCTACACCTTC
TRBV6-5	TRBD2	many	TRBJ2-3	CASRSGLAGRGTDTQYF	TGTGCCAGCAGATCAGGACTAGCGGGGAGGGGGACAGATACGCAGTATTTT
TRBV10-3	-	-	TRBJ1-1	CATRPGHLNTEAFF	TGTGCCACCCGCCCAGGTCACCTGAACACTGAAGCTTTCTTT
TRBV6-6	-	many	TRBJ1-2	CASSYARGFTF	TGTGCCAGCAGTTACGCGAGGGGTTTCACCTTC
TRBV4-1	-	-	TRBJ1-1	CASSQDRRNSGAFF	TGCGCCAGCAGCCAAGACCGGAGGAATAGCGGCGCTTTCTTT
TRBV9	-	many	TRBJ1-2	CASSSFTRDGDYGYTF	TGTGCCAGCAGCTCTTTTACCCGGGACGGAGACTATGGCTACACCTTC
TRBV15	TRBD1	many	TRBJ1-2	CATSRSDRYNYGYTF	TGTGCCACCAGCAGATCGGACAGGTATAACTATGGCTACACCTTC
TRBV7-9	-	many	TRBJ2-3	CASSPGINPITDTQYF	TGTGCCAGCAGCCCGGGAATAAACCCAATCACAGATACGCAGTATTTT
TRBV6-1	TRBD1	-	TRBJ2-5	CASEDREQETQYF	TGTGCCAGCGAAGACAGGGAGCAAGAGACCCAGTACTTC
TRBV5-1	-	-	TRBJ2-7	CASSPHTVTSYEQYF	TGCGCCAGCAGCCCACATACTGTGACCTCCTACGAGCAGTACTTC
TRBV20-1	-	many	TRBJ2-5	CSARDLRGQETQYF	TGCAGTGCTAGAGATCTCAGGGGACAAGAGACCCAGTACTTC
TRBV9	TRBD1	many	TRBJ1-6	CASSVRGYNSPLHF	TGTGCCAGCAGCGTCAGGGGGTATAATTCACCCCTCCACTTT
TRBV10-2	-	few	TRBJ1-1	CASSVGALNTEAFF	TGCGCCAGCAGTGTAGGGGCACTGAACACTGAAGCTTTCTTT
TRBV7-2	TRBD1	-	TRBJ2-3	CASSPGTERDTQYF	TGTGCCAGCAGCCCGGGGACAGAGCGCGATACGCAGTATTTT
TRBV6-4	-	-	TRBJ2-3	CASSDGSGADTQYF	TGTGCCAGCAGTGACGGCAGTGGGGCAGATACGCAGTATTTT
TRBV3-1	TRBD2	many	TRBJ2-7	CASSDAGLAGEQYF	TGTGCCAGCAGCGACGCCGGACTAGCGGGTGAGCAGTACTTC
TRBV5-6	TRBD1	-	TRBJ1-3	CASSATPGQGSPTTGNTIYF	TGTGCCAGCAGCGCCACGCCGGGACAGGGGTCCCCCACCACTGGAAACACCATATATTTT
TRBV9	-	few	TRBJ1-2	CASSVDLRSPNYGYTF	TGTGCCAGCAGCGTAGATCTCCGGAGCCCTAACTATGGCTACACCTTC
TRBV6-5	-	-	TRBJ1-6	CASSSGQFGGALHF	TGTGCCAGCAGTTCAGGACAGTTCGGAGGGGCCCTCCACTTT
TRBV24-1	-	many	TRBJ2-1	CATSDSRGYDEQFF	TGTGCCACCAGTGACTCCAGAGGTTACGATGAGCAGTTCTTC
TRBV2	TRBD2	many	TRBJ2-1	CASSERGGSSYNEQFF	TGTGCCAGCAGTGAACGTGGCGGGAGCTCCTACAATGAGCAGTTCTTC
TRBV5-1	-	many	TRBJ2-1	CASSLQGIGNNEQFF	TGCGCCAGCAGCTTGCAGGGGATCGGCAACAATGAGCAGTTCTTC
TRBV20-1	TRBD2	few	TRBJ2-1	CSARAAGDHNEQFF	TGCAGTGCTAGGGCAGCGGGGGATCACAATGAGCAGTTCTTC
TRBV5-1	TRBD1	-	TRBJ2-2	CASSSARGLGTGELFF	TGCGCCAGCAGCTCGGCGAGGGGGCTAGGCACCGGGGAGCTGTTTTTT
TRBV5-6	-	-	TRBJ1-4	CASSLIPATNEKLFF	TGTGCCAGCAGCTTGATCCCAGCAACTAATGAAAAACTGTTTTTT
TRBV5-6	TRBD1	many	TRBJ2-7	CASRETGGRDTYEQYF	TGTGCCAGCAGAGAAACAGGGGGTCGGGACACCTACGAGCAGTACTTC
TRBV20-1	-	-	TRBJ2-5	CSVRQETQYF	TGCAGTGTGCGGCAAGAGACCCAGTACTTC
TRBV20-1	-	few	TRBJ1-5	CSASTGGSNQPQHF	TGCAGTGCTAGTACGGGGGGTAGCAATCAGCCCCAGCATTTT
TRBV20-1	-	many	TRBJ2-3	CSARAGASTDTQYF	TGCAGTGCTAGAGCGGGAGCTAGCACAGATACGCAGTATTTT
TRBV20-1	-	few	TRBJ1-1	CSARAETEAFF	TGCAGTGCTAGGGCGGAAACTGAAGCTTTCTTT
TRBV7-9	TRBD2	-	TRBJ2-3	CASSFYGGLGGTDTQYF	TGTGCCAGCAGCTTCTACGGGGGACTAGGGGGGACAGATACGCAGTATTTT
TRBV9	-	-	TRBJ1-2	CASSVEGETEAYGYTF	TGTGCCAGCAGCGTAGAGGGCGAGACAGAAGCCTATGGCTACACCTTC
TRBV5-1	-	few	TRBJ2-3	CASGGLTTDTQYF	TGCGCCAGCGGGGGCCTTACCACAGATACGCAGTATTTT
TRBV6-1	-	few	TRBJ1-4	CASTLHNEKLFF	TGTGCCAGCACCCTCCATAATGAAAAACTGTTTTTT
TRBV20-1	TRBD1	many	TRBJ1-2	CSATDRGYYGYTF	TGCAGTGCAACGGACAGGGGTTACTATGGCTACACCTTC
TRBV20-1	TRBD2	-	TRBJ2-7	CSARDSGGTYEQYF	TGCAGTGCTAGGGATAGCGGGGGTACCTACGAGCAGTACTTC
TRBV5-4	-	few	TRBJ2-5	CASSWRDFQETQYF	TGTGCCAGCAGCTGGCGGGACTTCCAAGAGACCCAGTACTTC
TRBV6-5	-	few	TRBJ2-1	CASSYRGGRDNEQFF	TGTGCCAGCAGTTATAGGGGGGGTCGGGACAATGAGCAGTTCTTC
TRBV11-2	-	-	TRBJ1-6	CASSLGTGPSSPLHF	TGTGCCAGCAGCCTCGGAACCGGGCCGAGTTCACCCCTCCACTTT
TRBV12-3/TRBV12-4	-	-	TRBJ1-1	CASSYMRLSMNTEAFF	TGTGCCAGCAGCTATATGCGGCTGTCCATGAACACTGAAGCTTTCTTT